This TCR beta chain came from a study of cytomegalovirus exposure and HLA in healthy donors. Study information: Earlier findings included about 120 million unique TCR beta sequences obtained from roughly 200 million T cells.

As for this clone: Its antigen is still unknown.

General study findings and limits: Associated with HLA alleles at 0.05 false discovery rate in a later analysis were fewer than 20,000 TCR beta sequences.

PCR used 60 Vbeta primers and 13 Jbeta primers. As handled by the study authors: Later reanalysis found around 84 million unique TCR beta chains, about 11 million of them shared. The assay was immunoSEQ multiplex PCR, and TCRdb's table has in-frame clones only and misses some. That table gives V, J and clone size, and the DNA gave D and trimming. The sample lists nearly 200,000 clones, approximately 85% seen once, with under 7.5% in the top ten. This CDR3 has 15 residues. Germline V gene data show CDR1 as MGHRA and CDR2 as YSYEKL. The receptor was derived from a woman in her 50s in good health and CMV-seropositive. This chain links TRBV4-1 with TRBJ2-5, with a weak D call TRBD1 (5 bases). The DNA matches TRBJ2-7 better at its end, which makes the J call doubtful. The sequenced sample consisted of PBMCs. CDR3 nucleotides: TGCGCCAGCAGCCAAGCCAATGGGCAGGGCTACGAGCAGTACTTC. Amino acid sequence: CASSQANGQGYEQYF.